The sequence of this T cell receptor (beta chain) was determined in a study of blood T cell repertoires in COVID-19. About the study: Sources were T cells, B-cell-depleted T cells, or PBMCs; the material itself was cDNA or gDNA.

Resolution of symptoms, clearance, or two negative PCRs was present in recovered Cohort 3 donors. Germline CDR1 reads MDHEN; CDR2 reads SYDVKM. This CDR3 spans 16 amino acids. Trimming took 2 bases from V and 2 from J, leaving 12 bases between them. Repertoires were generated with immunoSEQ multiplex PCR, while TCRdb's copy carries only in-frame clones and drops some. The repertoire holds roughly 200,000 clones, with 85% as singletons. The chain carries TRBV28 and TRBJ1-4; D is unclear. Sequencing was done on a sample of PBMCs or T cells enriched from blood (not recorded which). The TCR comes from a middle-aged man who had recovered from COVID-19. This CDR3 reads CASSLTASVTNEKLFF. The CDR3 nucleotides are TGTGCCAGCAGTTTAACAGCCTCAGTTACTAATGAAAAACTGTTTTTT.